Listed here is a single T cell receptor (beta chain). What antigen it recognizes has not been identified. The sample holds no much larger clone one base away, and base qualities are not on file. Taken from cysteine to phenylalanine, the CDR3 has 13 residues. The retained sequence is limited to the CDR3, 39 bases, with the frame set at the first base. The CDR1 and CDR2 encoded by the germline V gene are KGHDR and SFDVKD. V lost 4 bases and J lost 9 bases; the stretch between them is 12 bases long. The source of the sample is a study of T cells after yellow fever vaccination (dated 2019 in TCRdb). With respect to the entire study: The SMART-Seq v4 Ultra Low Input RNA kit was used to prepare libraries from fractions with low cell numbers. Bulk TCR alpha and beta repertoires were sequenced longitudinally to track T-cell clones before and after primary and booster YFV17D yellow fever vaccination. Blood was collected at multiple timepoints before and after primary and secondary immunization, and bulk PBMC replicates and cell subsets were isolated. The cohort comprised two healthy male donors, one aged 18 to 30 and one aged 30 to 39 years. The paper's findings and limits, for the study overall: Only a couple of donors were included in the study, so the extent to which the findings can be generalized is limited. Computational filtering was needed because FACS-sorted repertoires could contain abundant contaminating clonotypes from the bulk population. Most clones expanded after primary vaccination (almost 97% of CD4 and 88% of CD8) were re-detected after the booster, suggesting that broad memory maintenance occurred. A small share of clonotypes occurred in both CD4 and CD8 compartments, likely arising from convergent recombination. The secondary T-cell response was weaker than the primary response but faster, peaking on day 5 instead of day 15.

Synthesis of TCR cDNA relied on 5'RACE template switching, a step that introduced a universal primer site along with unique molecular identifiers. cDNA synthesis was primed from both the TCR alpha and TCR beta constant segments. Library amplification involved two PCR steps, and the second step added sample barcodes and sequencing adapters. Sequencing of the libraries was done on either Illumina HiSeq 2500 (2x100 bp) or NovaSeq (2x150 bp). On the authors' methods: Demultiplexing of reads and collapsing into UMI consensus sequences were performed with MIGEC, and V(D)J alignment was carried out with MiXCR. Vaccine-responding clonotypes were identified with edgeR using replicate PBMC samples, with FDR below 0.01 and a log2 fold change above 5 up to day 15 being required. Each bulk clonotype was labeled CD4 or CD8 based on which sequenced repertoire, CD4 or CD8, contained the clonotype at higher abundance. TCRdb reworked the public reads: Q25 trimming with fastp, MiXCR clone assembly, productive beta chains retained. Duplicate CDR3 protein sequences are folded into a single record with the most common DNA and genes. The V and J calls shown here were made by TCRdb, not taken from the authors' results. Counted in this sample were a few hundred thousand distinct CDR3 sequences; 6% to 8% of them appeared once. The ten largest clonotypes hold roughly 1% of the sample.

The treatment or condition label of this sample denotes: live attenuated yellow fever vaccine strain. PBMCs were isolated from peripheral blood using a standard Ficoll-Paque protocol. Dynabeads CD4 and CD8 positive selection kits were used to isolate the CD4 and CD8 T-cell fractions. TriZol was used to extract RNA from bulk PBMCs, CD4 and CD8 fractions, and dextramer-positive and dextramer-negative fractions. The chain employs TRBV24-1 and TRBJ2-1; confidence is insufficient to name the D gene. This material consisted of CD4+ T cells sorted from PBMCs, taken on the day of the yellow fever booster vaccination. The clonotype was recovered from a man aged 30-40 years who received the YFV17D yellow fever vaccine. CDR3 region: CATSDPGRIEQFF. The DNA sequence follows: TGTGCCACCAGTGACCCTGGACGGATTGAGCAGTTCTTC.